Described below is a single T cell receptor beta chain sequence and its context. Its matching antigen is unknown. The length of the CDR3 is 18 residues. The ends were cut back, 3 bases at V and 0 bases at J, with 15 bases in the middle. The germline gives CDR1 LNHDA, CDR2 SQIVND (reference sequence). The sample originates from a study of T cell responses to AZD1222 COVID-19 vaccine. Overall study findings and caveats: A mostly white British donor set with more females was recruited, and clonal diversity was possibly underestimated. Two AZD1222 doses significantly raised spike-specific TCR breadth and depth over controls. Reportedly, close to half of spike-specific TCRs are directed against unmutated variant regions. Spike-wide vaccine-associated CD4 TCRs dominated at 160-218 and 743-854.

Repertoires were generated with immunoSEQ multiplex PCR, while TCRdb's copy carries only in-frame clones and drops some. This sample yields some 140,000 clones, of which more than 85% are seen a single time; approximately 3% belongs to the top ten. The material was peripheral blood, obtained on day 0 of AZD1222 vaccination. The clonotype was recovered from an adult in good health. The J gene is TRBJ2-6, the V gene TRBV19; no definite D call. The DNA of the CDR3 is TGTGCCAGTAGTATCAGGTGGGCAGACTTCTCTGGGGCCAACGTCCTGACTTTC. Its protein product is CASSIRWADFSGANVLTF. Full variable domain (remainder filled in from reference TRBV19 and TRBJ2-6): DGGITQSPKYLFRKEGQNVTLSCEQNLNHDAMYWYRQDPGQGLRLIYYSQIVNDFQKGDIAEGYSVSREKKESFPLTVTSAQKNPTAFYLCASSIRWADFSGANVLTFGAGSRLTVL.